The sequence of this T cell receptor beta chain was determined in a study of T cell repertoires in cytomegalovirus infection. Turning to the study itself: Matching HLA type and CMV infection were both indicated by public TCR beta signatures.

This clonotype was seen many times. Its specificity is not known. CDR3 length: 17 residues. Deletions cut 0 bases from V and 0 bases from J, with 12 bases between. Germline CDR1 and CDR2: SGHVS and FQNEAQ. Findings of the study overall: CMV-specific HLA-C-restricted TCR beta clonotypes dominated the ex vivo response.

TCRdb recomputed calls from the reads with MiXCR, one row per CDR3 protein. The sample has about 110,000 distinct CDR3 sequences, 10% seen once; the top ten hold around a third. V and J are TRBV7-8 and TRBJ1-3; perhaps TRBD1 as D (6 bases). This receptor was taken from a human donor in good health (CMV status not recorded). Some clones in this sample may be carry-over from other donors' samples. The sequencing input was PBMCs, sequenced either directly or after in vitro stimulation (not recorded which). CDR3 sequence (DNA): TGTGCCAGCAGCTTAGCCGGAGGGACATTCTCTGGAAACACCATATATTTT. Translating gives CASSLAGGTFSGNTIYF.